The 31 T cell receptor beta chains given below trace back to one sample, sequenced in a study of cytomegalovirus exposure and HLA in healthy donors. Sequenced by immunoSEQ multiplex PCR; TCRdb stores in-frame clones only, minus some. The sample holds 140,000 or so clones, approximately 90% seen once. The sample taken for sequencing was PBMCs. These receptors all stem from a man aged 18 to 29 in good health and CMV-seropositive.

This sequence joins TRBV7-9 and TRBJ1-2; tentative D call: TRBD1 (5 bases). This CDR3 comprises 13 residues. The germline V and J ends were trimmed by 5 bases and 7 bases, with 14 bases remaining between them. Germline V gene sequence: CDR1 SEHNR, CDR2 FQNEAQ (reference sequence). The CDR3: CASSQPRAPGYTF. The CDR3 coding sequence is TGTGCCAGCAGCCAGCCCAGGGCCCCTGGCTACACCTTC.

The gene calls are TRBV28 and TRBJ2-1; no definite D call. Trimming cost V 6 bases and J 5 bases, with 14 bases left between them. This CDR3 is built from 14 residues. Germline CDR1 reads MDHEN; CDR2 reads SYDVKM. Here the CDR3 reads CASRQGATNNEQFF. DNA for the CDR3: TGTGCCAGCAGGCAAGGTGCCACTAACAATGAGCAGTTCTTC.

The gene calls are TRBV18 and TRBJ2-6; TRBD2 is a possible D gene (6 bases). The CDR3 has 18 residues. V was shortened by 2 bases and J by 0 bases, with 14 bases between the two germline ends. CDR1 is KGHSH and CDR2 is LQKENI in the germline V gene. CDR3 sequence reads: CASSPRSSDTSGANVLTF. In DNA, the CDR3 is TGTGCCAGCTCACCAAGGTCTAGCGATACCTCTGGGGCCAACGTCCTGACTTTC.

This clone was seen only a few times. The rearrangement links TRBV7-9 to TRBJ1-3; D gene uncertain. V lost 9 bases and J 8 bases, leaving 11 bases between the germline ends. Germline V gives CDR1 SEHNR, CDR2 FQNEAQ (reference sequence). CDR3 size: 11 residues. The CDR3 loop reads CARTEGDTIYF. DNA of the CDR3: TGTGCCAGAACCGAAGGAGACACCATATATTTT.

V usage is TRBV30 and J usage is TRBJ2-1, with 8 positions matching TRBD2. V lost 0 bases to trimming and J lost 4 bases; unmatched junction nucleotides: 11. The V gene's germline CDR1 is GTSNPN and CDR2 SVGIG (reference sequence). This CDR3 has 17 residues. The CDR3 sequence is CAWSVWSLSGSYNEQFF. CDR3 coding DNA: TGTGCCTGGAGTGTATGGTCCCTAAGCGGGAGTTACAATGAGCAGTTCTTC.

The rearrangement joins TRBV29-1 to TRBJ1-5; D might be TRBD1 (5 bases). The ends were cut back, 7 bases at V and 10 bases at J, with 23 bases in the middle. Germline V gene sequence: CDR1 SQVTM, CDR2 ANQGSEA. CDR3 length: 14 amino acids. The CDR3 nucleotides read TGCAGCGCTCGTGGTCCAGGGTCGGGAGGACCCCAGCATTTT. It codes for CSARGPGSGGPQHF.

The CDR3 reads CASRKQGFDYGYTF. In DNA form, the CDR3 reads TGTGCCAGCAGAAAACAGGGGTTCGACTATGGCTACACCTTC. The J gene is TRBJ1-2, the V gene TRBV2, with 7 positions matching TRBD1. Trimming cost V 6 bases and J 3 bases; bases outside gene matches: 7. CDR1 and CDR2 from the germline V gene are SNHLY and FYNNEI. The CDR3 consists of 14 residues.

V and J are TRBV5-5 and TRBJ1-5, with a tentative D call TRBD1 (5 bases). The CDR3 is made up of 14 amino acids. Per the germline V gene, CDR1 is SGHKS and CDR2 is YYEKEE (reference sequence). V lost 0 bases and J lost 1, with 5 bases in between. This chain's CDR3 is CASSLGQSNQPQHF. CDR3 DNA sequence: TGTGCCAGCAGCTTGGGACAGAGCAATCAGCCCCAGCATTTT.

The genes are TRBV5-8 and TRBJ1-5; D is unresolved. The CDR3 has 19 amino acids. V was trimmed by 6 bases and J by 0 bases, leaving 25 bases between them. Germline values: CDR1 SGHTS, CDR2 YDEGEE. The CDR3 DNA reads as TGTGCCAGCAAGCGTTTACTTGCCGGGTCCTACTATAGCAATCAGCCCCAGCATTTT. This encodes CASKRLLAGSYYSNQPQHF.

This rearrangement joins TRBV13 to TRBJ2-3, with 8 positions matching TRBD2. Germline values: CDR1 PRHDT, CDR2 FYEKMQ (reference sequence). Trimming cost V 6 bases and J 4 bases; bases outside gene matches: 12. This CDR3 spans 16 amino acids. The CDR3: CASSEKREISADTQYF. The CDR3 nucleotides read TGTGCCAGCAGTGAAAAGCGGGAGATTAGCGCAGATACGCAGTATTTT.

This chain joins TRBV10-3 and TRBJ1-2; 8 bases map to TRBD1. CDR1 and CDR2 from the germline V gene are ENHRY and SYGVKD. The CDR3 spans 13 residues. V lost 6 bases, J lost 4 bases, and 4 bases stayed unmatched. The CDR3 is CAIRQGVVYGYTF. CDR3 bases: TGTGCCATCAGACAGGGGGTGGTCTATGGCTACACCTTC.

This sequence joins TRBV5-4 and TRBJ1-5; weak D call: TRBD1 (5 bases). The germline V and J ends were trimmed by 0 bases and 5 bases, with 12 bases remaining between them. CDR1 is SGHNT, CDR2 YYREEE, per germline (reference sequence). The CDR3 totals 15 residues. The CDR3 loop reads CASSLGGAGDQPQHF. CDR3 nucleotides: TGTGCCAGCAGCTTGGGCGGGGCGGGGGATCAGCCCCAGCATTTT.

Only one count was recorded for this clone. CDR3 residues: CASSEPEGLNEKLFF. CDR3 coding DNA: TGTGCCAGCAGCGAGCCGGAGGGGCTTAATGAAAAACTGTTTTTT. The chain recombines TRBV7-9 with TRBJ1-4; tentative D call: TRBD1 (5 bases). Germline V gene sequence: CDR1 SEHNR, CDR2 FQNEAQ (reference sequence). The CDR3 loop spans 15 amino acids. V was shortened by 5 bases and J by 4 bases, with 14 bases between the two germline ends.

The genes are TRBV2 and TRBJ2-1; 14 bases match TRBD2. CDR1 SNHLY and CDR2 FYNNEI come from the germline V gene. The V gene end was trimmed by 5 bases and the J gene end by 4 bases; junction bases not matched to a gene: 16. The CDR3 is 20 residues long. Here the CDR3 DNA reads TGTGCCAGCAGTCCCAGACGACTAGCGGGAGGGAGAGGCGCTTACAATGAGCAGTTCTTC. This translates into CASSPRRLAGGRGAYNEQFF. Supplemented by reference TRBV2 and TRBJ2-1, the full variable domain reads EPEVTQTPSHQVTQMGQEVILRCVPISNHLYFYWYRQILGQKVEFLVSFYNNEISEKSEIFDDQFSVERPDGSNFTLKIRSTKLEDSAMYFCASSPRRLAGGRGAYNEQFFGPGTRLTVL.

The rearrangement links TRBV30 to TRBJ2-2, with D maybe TRBD2 (6 bases). V lost 0 bases and J lost 1, with 12 bases in between. Germline CDR1 is GTSNPN and CDR2 is SVGIG (reference sequence). CDR3 length: 16 amino acids. Here the CDR3 reads CAWSVRGAGNTGELFF. In DNA form, the CDR3 reads TGTGCCTGGAGTGTACGGGGAGCGGGGAACACCGGGGAGCTGTTTTTT.

The rearrangement uses TRBV2 and TRBJ2-1; 10 bases map to TRBD1. Trimming cost V 9 bases and J 2 bases; bases outside gene matches: 4. This CDR3 is built from 14 residues. In germline, CDR1 is SNHLY, CDR2 FYNNEI. CDR3 sequence reads: CASWDRGTYNEQFF. DNA for the CDR3: TGTGCCAGTTGGGACAGGGGTACCTACAATGAGCAGTTCTTC. Full variable domain (rest looked up from reference TRBV2 and TRBJ2-1): EPEVTQTPSHQVTQMGQEVILRCVPISNHLYFYWYRQILGQKVEFLVSFYNNEISEKSEIFDDQFSVERPDGSNFTLKIRSTKLEDSAMYFCASWDRGTYNEQFFGPGTRLTVL.

CDR3 region: CASRGLSNQPQHF. The CDR3 nucleotides are TGTGCCAGCAGGGGACTGAGCAATCAGCCCCAGCATTTT. This chain joins TRBV28 and TRBJ1-5; TRBD1 is a possible D gene (5 bases). The CDR3 spans 13 residues. Looked up from germline, CDR1 is MDHEN and CDR2 is SYDVKM. Trimming shortened V by 6 bases and J by 1 base, and 7 bases separated the two germline ends.

The rearrangement uses TRBV9 and TRBJ1-1, with a possible D match to TRBD1 (5 bases). The CDR3 extends over 14 amino acids. V was pared by 0 bases and J by 4 bases, with 10 bases between. Germline-derived CDR1 and CDR2 are SGDLS and YYNGEE. CDR3 sequence: CASSVGGVPTEAFF. The CDR3 coding sequence is TGTGCCAGCAGCGTAGGGGGCGTCCCCACTGAAGCTTTCTTT.

V and J are TRBV5-1 and TRBJ2-7; 7 positions agree with TRBD2. With 0 bases clipped from V and 4 bases from J, the junction kept 19 bases outside the gene matches. Germline assignment: CDR1 SGHRS and CDR2 YFSETQ. CDR3 length: 19 residues. The CDR3 is CASSLAPLGRRESMYEQYF. The CDR3 nucleotides read TGCGCCAGCAGCTTGGCCCCGCTAGGGAGGCGGGAGAGTATGTACGAGCAGTACTTC.

The V gene is TRBV9, the J gene TRBJ1-2; tentatively, D is TRBD1 (6 bases). The CDR3 is 15 residues long. CDR1 is SGDLS and CDR2 is YYNGEE in the germline V gene. The ends were cut back, 4 bases at V and 0 bases at J, with 13 bases in the middle. Here the CDR3 reads CASSIGQLANYGYTF. The CDR3 bases are TGTGCCAGCAGCATCGGACAGCTAGCTAACTATGGCTACACCTTC.

This chain connects TRBV6-5 to TRBJ2-7; TRBD2 matches at 9 bases. CDR1 MNHEY and CDR2 SVGAGI come from the germline V gene. Trimming cost V 0 bases and J 8 bases; bases outside gene matches: 5. The CDR3 sequence is 14 residues long. CDR3 nucleotides: TGTGCCAGCAGTTACTCGGCGGGAGGGCCCCAGCAGTACTTC. It translates to CASSYSAGGPQQYF.

This chain connects TRBV6-1 to TRBJ2-7, with D perhaps TRBD1 (6 bases). Germline CDR1 is MNHNS and CDR2 is SASEGT. The CDR3 has 15 residues. V gave up 5 bases and J gave up 0 bases, with 14 bases separating them. The CDR3 DNA is TGTGCCAGCAGTCCCGTCGACAGGAGCTCCTACGAGCAGTACTTC. This encodes CASSPVDRSSYEQYF.

The genes are TRBV5-4 and TRBJ2-1, with 9 bases lining up with TRBD1. CDR1 and CDR2 from the germline V gene are SGHNT and YYREEE (reference sequence). V gave up 5 bases and J gave up 7 bases; unmatched junction bases: 10. The CDR3 totals 15 residues. The CDR3 protein is CASSLTGGYENEQFF. CDR3 coding DNA: TGTGCCAGCAGTTTAACAGGGGGCTATGAAAATGAGCAGTTCTTC.

Concerning this clone itself: Other DNA sequences in the same sample also yield this CDR3. The chain carries TRBV4-1 and TRBJ2-7, with 7 bases lining up with TRBD1. The germline V gene encodes CDR1 MGHRA and CDR2 YSYEKL. The CDR3 is made up of 15 amino acids. The ends lost 0 bases at V and 3 bases at J; junction bases unmatched: 5. This chain's CDR3 is CASSQEGTAVYEQYF. DNA of the CDR3: TGCGCCAGCAGCCAAGAAGGGACAGCAGTCTACGAGCAGTACTTC.

The chain has TRBV30 and TRBJ2-7; possibly TRBD2 for D (6 bases). Trimming left V 5 bases short and J 4 bases short, with 21 bases between. This CDR3 region has 15 residues. From germline, CDR1 is GTSNPN and CDR2 SVGIG (reference sequence). CDR3 loop: CAWSTGTAGGYEQYF. CDR3 DNA: TGTGCCTGGTCGACCGGGACGGCTGGGGGGTACGAGCAGTACTTC.

The chain links TRBV6-5 to TRBJ1-2, with TRBD1 matching over 7 bases. The CDR3 totals 13 residues. Germline V gives CDR1 MNHEY, CDR2 SVGAGI. V was clipped by 6 bases and J by 8 bases; unmatched bases: 9. For the CDR3, the DNA is TGTGCCAGCAGCCCGACAGGGATAAGCGGCTACACCTTC. Protein sequence: CASSPTGISGYTF.

J is TRBJ2-3 and V is TRBV5-1; maybe TRBD2 (6 bases). Germline V lookup: CDR1 SGHRS, CDR2 YFSETQ. The V gene lost 5 bases and the J gene lost 0 bases, with 13 bases spanning the gap. CDR3 length: 15 amino acids. The CDR3 region has the DNA TGCGCCAGCAGAAGCGGGCAGGACAGCACAGATACGCAGTATTTT. Amino acids: CASRSGQDSTDTQYF.

V usage is TRBV5-1 and J usage is TRBJ2-1; 12 bases map to TRBD2. The CDR3 covers 15 residues. Unmatched junction bases numbered 0, after V lost 1 base and J lost 4 bases. Germline V gives CDR1 SGHRS, CDR2 YFSETQ. In DNA form, the CDR3 reads TGCGCCAGCAGCTTGACTAGCGGGGGGTACAATGAGCAGTTCTTC. Translating it yields CASSLTSGGYNEQFF.

The chain employs TRBV14 and TRBJ1-1; D is unresolved. Germline-derived CDR1 and CDR2 are SGHDN and FVKESK. The CDR3 is 15 amino acids. The germline V and J ends were trimmed by 0 bases and 2 bases, with 10 bases remaining between them. The CDR3 DNA reads as TGTGCCAGCAGCCAAGATCTGAGAGTTAACACTGAAGCTTTCTTT. Protein: CASSQDLRVNTEAFF.

The chain links TRBV19 to TRBJ1-2; maybe TRBD1 (6 bases). The germline V gene encodes CDR1 LNHDA and CDR2 SQIVND (reference sequence). This CDR3 region has 11 residues. V was clipped by 7 bases and J by 6 bases, with 9 bases between them. The CDR3 protein is CASIRGDGYTF. The CDR3 region has the DNA TGTGCCAGTATCAGGGGAGATGGCTACACCTTC.

The CDR3 nucleotides read TGCAGTGCCTGGGCCCTTGGAGGCTACACCTTC. Translation gives CSAWALGGYTF. The V call is TRBV20-1, the J call TRBJ1-2; D is unclear. Between the trimmed V and J ends, which lost 6 bases and 8 bases, there was a span of 13 bases. Germline V CDR1 and CDR2: DFQATT, SNEGSKA (reference sequence). The CDR3 is 11 amino acids.